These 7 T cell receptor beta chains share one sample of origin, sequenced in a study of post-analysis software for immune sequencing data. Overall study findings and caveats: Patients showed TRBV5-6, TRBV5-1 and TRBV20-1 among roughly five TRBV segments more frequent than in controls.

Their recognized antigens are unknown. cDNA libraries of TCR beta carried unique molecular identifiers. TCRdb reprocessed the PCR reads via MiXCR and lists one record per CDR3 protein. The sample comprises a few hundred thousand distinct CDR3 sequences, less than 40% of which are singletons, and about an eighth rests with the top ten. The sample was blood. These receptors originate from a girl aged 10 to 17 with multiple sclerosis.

The CDR3 nucleotides are TGTGCCAGCAGCTTCAAAGACAGGGAAAATGAAAAACTGTTTTTT. This gives the protein CASSFKDRENEKLFF. The gene calls are TRBV5-6 and TRBJ1-4; 7 bases agree with TRBD1. Unmatched junction bases numbered 6, after V lost 2 bases and J lost 5 bases. The CDR3 extends over 15 amino acids. CDR1 and CDR2 from the germline V gene are SGHDT and YYEEEE.

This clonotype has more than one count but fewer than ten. The CDR3 DNA follows: TGTGCCACCAGCGCCAGCGGGGGGGCCTCCGAGCAGTACTTC. Amino acid sequence: CATSASGGASEQYF. The V call is TRBV24-1, the J call TRBJ2-7; 10 bases are a match to TRBD2. Trimming cost V 7 bases and J 6 bases; bases outside gene matches: 8. Germline V gene sequence: CDR1 KGHDR, CDR2 SFDVKD. CDR3 length equals 14 residues.

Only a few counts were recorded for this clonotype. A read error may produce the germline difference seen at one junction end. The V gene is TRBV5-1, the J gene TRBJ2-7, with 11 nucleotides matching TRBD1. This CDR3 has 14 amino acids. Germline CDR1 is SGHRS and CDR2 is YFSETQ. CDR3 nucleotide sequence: TGTGCCAGCAGCACGGGACAGGGGGCCTACGAGCAGTACTTC. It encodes CASSTGQGAYEQYF.

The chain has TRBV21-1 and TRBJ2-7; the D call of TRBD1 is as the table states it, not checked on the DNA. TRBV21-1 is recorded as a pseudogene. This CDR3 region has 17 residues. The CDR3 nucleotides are TGTGCCAGCAGCAAAGCTGGGTTAGGGGACAGATCCTACGAGCAGTACTTC. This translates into CASSKAGLGDRSYEQYF.

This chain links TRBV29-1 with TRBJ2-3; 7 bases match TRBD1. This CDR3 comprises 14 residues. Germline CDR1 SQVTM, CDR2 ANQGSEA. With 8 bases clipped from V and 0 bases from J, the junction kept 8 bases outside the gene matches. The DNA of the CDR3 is TGCAGCCAAGGGGGCCAGACTAGCACAGATACGCAGTATTTT. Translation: CSQGGQTSTDTQYF.

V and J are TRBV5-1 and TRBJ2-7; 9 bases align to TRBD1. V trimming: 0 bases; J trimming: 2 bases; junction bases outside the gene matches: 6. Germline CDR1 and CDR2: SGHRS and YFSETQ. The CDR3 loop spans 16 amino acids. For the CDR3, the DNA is TGCGCCAGCAGCTTGGCGGGGACAGGGCCAACCTACGAGCAGTACTTC. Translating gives CASSLAGTGPTYEQYF.

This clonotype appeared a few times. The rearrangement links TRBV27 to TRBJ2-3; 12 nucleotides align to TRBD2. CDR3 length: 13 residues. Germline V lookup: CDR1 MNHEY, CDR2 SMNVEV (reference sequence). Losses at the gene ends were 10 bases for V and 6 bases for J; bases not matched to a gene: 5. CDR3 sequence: CATRTSGEDTQYF. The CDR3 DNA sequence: TGTGCCACCCGGACTAGCGGGGAGGATACGCAGTATTTT.